This T cell receptor beta chain was sequenced during a study of blood T cells in healthy people across ages. The draw of peripheral blood yielded roughly 9.4 milliliters from each donor. Sample-barcoded 5' priming and a J-beta primer mix drove a second PCR of roughly 6 to 12 cycles. Carrying 12 random nucleotides, a template-switch adaptor labeled each individual cDNA molecule. TCRdb used MiXCR to reprocess the 5' RACE reads, holding one entry per CDR3 protein. The table has 760,000 or so distinct CDR3 sequences, 20% to 30% seen once. The sample also formed part of further work on T cells of mothers and their children. In that study: T cell clones that were persistent and microchimeric went undetected.

The specimen was blood. This receptor was identified in a boy younger than 18 in good health.

The CDR3 sequence: CATTTASTDTQYF. CDR3 sequence (DNA): TGTGCCACAACAACGGCTAGCACAGATACGCAGTATTTT. This chain joins TRBV10-3 and TRBJ2-3; D call uncertain. This CDR3 has 13 amino acids. Trimming shortened V by 10 bases and J by 0 bases, and 11 bases separated the two germline ends. CDR1 and CDR2 from the germline V gene are ENHRY and SYGVKD.